This note documents a single TCR beta chain sequence. The CDR3 is 14 amino acids. The V and J ends lost 3 bases and 9 bases respectively, with 15 bases between them. Germline V lookup: CDR1 SGHTA, CDR2 FQGNSA. Using immunoSEQ multiplex PCR, the repertoire was profiled, and TCRdb retains in-frame clones only, with some absent. The sample comprises about 50,000 clones, approximately 92% of which are singletons, and 10% to 15% rests with the top ten. The sample is drawn from a study of CD4+ T cells in melanoma. Input material: peripheral blood. The clonotype comes from a human donor with melanoma. This sequence joins TRBV7-2 and TRBJ2-1; D possibly corresponds to TRBD2 (5 bases). The CDR3 sequence is CASSFGMGSGEQFF. The DNA of the CDR3 is TGTGCCAGCAGCTTTGGTATGGGGAGCGGTGAGCAGTTCTTC.